The 15 T cell receptor beta chains below come from one sample, sequenced in a study of T cell responses to AZD1222 COVID-19 vaccine. Generated by immunoSEQ multiplex PCR, the TCRdb table keeps only in-frame clones and is missing some. The sample consists of some 87,000 clones, 80% to 90% of them appearing once. This sample comprised peripheral blood, obtained on day 0 of AZD1222 vaccination. These receptors were taken from an adult in good health.

The V call is TRBV4-3, the J call TRBJ2-2, with D possibly matching TRBD1 (5 bases). Germline V gene lookup returns CDR1 LGHNA and CDR2 YSLEER. This CDR3 is 15 amino acids long. The V end lost 1 base, the J end lost 0 bases, and 6 bases lay between the germline ends. The CDR3 bases are TGCGCCAGCAGCCAAGTCAGGGCGAACACCGGGGAGCTGTTTTTT. Encoded protein: CASSQVRANTGELFF.

This clone has just a few counts. The V and J genes are TRBV5-4 and TRBJ1-2; 8 bases map to TRBD1. Per germline, CDR1 SGHNT and CDR2 YYREEE (reference sequence). This CDR3 has 14 residues. The V gene end was trimmed by 2 bases and the J gene end by 6 bases; junction bases not matched to a gene: 6. In DNA, the CDR3 is TGTGCCAGCAGCTTCGGGACAGGCTCTAATGGCTACACCTTC. It encodes CASSFGTGSNGYTF.

The chain couples TRBV28 to TRBJ2-5; D might be TRBD2 (5 bases). The CDR3 sequence is 14 residues long. V was trimmed by 5 bases and J by 4 bases, leaving 14 bases between them. Germline values: CDR1 MDHEN, CDR2 SYDVKM. CDR3 amino acids: CASSAGPAGETQYF. The CDR3 DNA is TGTGCCAGCAGTGCGGGCCCCGCGGGAGAGACCCAGTACTTC. The whole variable domain, remainder taken from reference TRBV28 and TRBJ2-5, is DVKVTQSSRYLVKRTGEKVFLECVQDMDHENMFWYRQDPGLGLRLIYFSYDVKMKEKGDIPEGYSVSREKKERFSLILESASTNQTSMYLCASSAGPAGETQYFGPGTRLLVL.

The rearrangement links TRBV23-1 to TRBJ2-4, with D possibly being TRBD1 (6 bases). TRBV23-1 is given ORF status, its function remaining uncertain. This CDR3 is built from 17 residues. The ends were cut back, 2 bases at V and 0 bases at J, with 14 bases in the middle. DNA for the CDR3: TGCGCCAGCAGTCAACCCCCGGACAGCCTAGCCAAAAACATTCAGTACTTC. It translates to CASSQPPDSLAKNIQYF.

The chain uses TRBV5-1 and TRBJ2-5, with 10 bases identical to TRBD2. Germline V gives CDR1 SGHRS, CDR2 YFSETQ. V trimming: 6 bases; J trimming: 5 bases; junction bases outside the gene matches: 7. This CDR3 is built from 14 residues. This chain's CDR3 is CASTSGSPGETQYF. CDR3 DNA sequence: TGCGCCAGCACTAGCGGGAGCCCGGGGGAGACCCAGTACTTC.

The chain combines TRBV10-2 with TRBJ2-7; D perhaps matches TRBD1 (6 bases). Trimming removed 3 bases at V and 2 bases at J, with 11 bases between. Germline-derived CDR1 and CDR2 are WSHSY and SAAADI. CDR3 length equals 14 residues. The CDR3, as DNA: TGCGCCAGCAGTGATCACAGGGCCCCCTACGAGCAGTACTTC. This sequence encodes CASSDHRAPYEQYF.

J is TRBJ2-2 and V is TRBV5-4; 9 bases line up with TRBD2. CDR3 length: 15 residues. Unmatched junction bases numbered 3, after V lost 4 bases and J lost 2 bases. Germline V gene lookup returns CDR1 SGHNT and CDR2 YYREEE (reference sequence). This chain's CDR3 is CASSPGLANTGELFF. The CDR3 nucleotides are TGTGCCAGCAGCCCGGGACTAGCAAACACCGGGGAGCTGTTTTTT.

V gene TRBV10-3 combines with J gene TRBJ1-2; a possible D gene is TRBD1 (5 bases). Germline assignment: CDR1 ENHRY and CDR2 SYGVKD. The CDR3 consists of 13 residues. Trimming pared 6 bases from V and 6 bases from J, leaving 14 bases between. CDR3 loop: CAIRGRDRDGYTF. DNA for the CDR3: TGTGCCATCAGGGGCAGGGATCGCGATGGCTACACCTTC.

This chain uses TRBV14 with TRBJ1-4; 7 nucleotides line up with TRBD1. With V trimmed by 2 bases and J by 10 bases, 10 bases remained unmatched. The V gene's germline CDR1 is SGHDN and CDR2 FVKESK. CDR3 length: 15 residues. The CDR3 nucleotides read TGTGCCAGCAGCCAACAGGAGACAGGGTTAGGAAAACTGTTTTTT. This sequence encodes CASSQQETGLGKLFF. Full variable domain (missing parts from reference TRBV14 and TRBJ1-4): EAGVTQFPSHSVIEKGQTVTLRCDPISGHDNLYWYRRVMGKEIKFLLHFVKESKQDESGMPNNRFLAERTGGTYSTLKVQPAELEDSGVYFCASSQQETGLGKLFFGSGTQLSVL.

The chain links TRBV15 to TRBJ2-1; 10 bases align to TRBD2. Trimming took 0 bases from V and 8 from J; bases not matched to a gene: 4. Germline V CDR1 and CDR2: LNHNV, YYDKDF (reference sequence). The CDR3 contains 15 residues. For the CDR3, the DNA is TGTGCCACCAGCAGAGACCCTAGCGGGAGCGATGAGCAGTTCTTC. Protein product: CATSRDPSGSDEQFF.

V and J are TRBV29-1 and TRBJ1-1, with 8 bases matching TRBD1. V trimming: 6 bases; J trimming: 1 base; junction bases outside the gene matches: 10. CDR1 and CDR2 (germline): SQVTM, ANQGSEA. The CDR3 has 15 amino acids. This chain's CDR3 is CSVAPRTGKNTEAFF. The CDR3 DNA reads TGCAGCGTCGCTCCAAGGACAGGGAAGAACACTGAAGCTTTCTTT.

The chain carries TRBV5-3 and TRBJ2-7; D might be TRBD1 or TRBD2, each matching 5 bases. TRBV5-3 is filed as an ORF, its function uncertain. The germline V and J ends were trimmed by 4 bases and 6 bases, with 29 bases remaining between them. This CDR3 region has 18 residues. DNA for the CDR3: TGTGCCAGAAGCCGAGGGGAGATAGGGGCCCCGAAGGGTGGCGAGCAGTACTTC. Amino acids: CARSRGEIGAPKGGEQYF.

CDR3 nucleotide sequence: TGCGCCAGCAGCTTACAGGGCCTTAGCTCTGGAAACACCATATATTTT. Translation: CASSLQGLSSGNTIYF. The chain uses TRBV5-1 and TRBJ1-3; weak D call: TRBD1 (6 bases). Per germline, CDR1 SGHRS and CDR2 YFSETQ. CDR3 size: 16 residues. V dropped 2 bases and J dropped 0 bases, with 12 bases sitting between them.

This chain uses TRBV5-4 with TRBJ2-2; D is possibly TRBD1 or TRBD2 (5 bases each). The ends were cut back, 4 bases at V and 2 bases at J, with 12 bases in the middle. This CDR3 region has 15 residues. Germline loops: CDR1 SGHNT, CDR2 YYREEE (reference sequence). CDR3 residues: CASSMNGGNTGELFF. The CDR3 coding sequence is TGTGCCAGCAGCATGAATGGGGGAAACACCGGGGAGCTGTTTTTT.

V usage is TRBV18 and J usage is TRBJ1-1; 7 bases align to TRBD1. CDR1 is KGHSH and CDR2 is LQKENI in the germline V gene. The CDR3 contains 16 residues. Unmatched junction bases numbered 6, after V lost 2 bases and J lost 0 bases. This CDR3 is CASSPTQGIMNTEAFF. The CDR3 DNA is TGTGCCAGCTCACCAACACAGGGGATCATGAACACTGAAGCTTTCTTT.